Listed below are T cell receptor beta chains from one sample, sequenced in a study of graft-versus-host responses after intestinal transplantation. Libraries were prepared by immunoSEQ multiplex PCR; TCRdb keeps only in-frame clonotypes and omits some of them. The profile shows 90,000 to 130,000 clones, 85% to 95% of them singletons. Their antigens remain unidentified. The sample was unstimulated CD8+ T cells sorted from spleen or lymph node cells, taken before transplant. These receptors were taken from a human donor who was the organ donor for an intestinal transplant. Each CDR3 is given with its conserved first and last residue. The D gene is left open where the match is weak. Clone size, where shown, is once, few, many, or a class for clones that have expanded.

v_call: TRBV7-2
j_call: TRBJ2-1
d_call: .
clone_size: .
cdr3_aa: CASSFPGPYNEQFF
cdr3_nt: TGTGCCAGCAGCTTCCCCGGCCCCTACAATGAGCAGTTCTTC

v_call: TRBV6-5
j_call: TRBJ2-7
d_call: TRBD2
clone_size: .
cdr3_aa: CASSYRTSGSIEQYF
cdr3_nt: TGTGCCAGCAGTTACCGGACTAGCGGGAGTATCGAGCAGTACTTC

v_call: TRBV28
j_call: TRBJ2-1
d_call: .
clone_size: .
cdr3_aa: CASSLGTLYNEQFF
cdr3_nt: TGTGCCAGCAGTTTGGGGACTCTCTACAATGAGCAGTTCTTC

v_call: TRBV6-5
j_call: TRBJ2-7
d_call: TRBD2
clone_size: .
cdr3_aa: CASSYSTSGRQHEQYF
cdr3_nt: TGTGCCAGCAGTTACTCGACTAGCGGGAGGCAGCACGAGCAGTACTTC

v_call: TRBV5-4
j_call: TRBJ2-1
d_call: .
clone_size: few
cdr3_aa: CASSLVDEQFF
cdr3_nt: TGTGCCAGCAGCTTGGTTGATGAGCAGTTCTTC

v_call: TRBV6-1
j_call: TRBJ1-1
d_call: .
clone_size: .
cdr3_aa: CASSEGGGDTEAFF
cdr3_nt: TGTGCCAGCAGTGAAGGTGGAGGGGACACTGAAGCTTTCTTT

v_call: TRBV27
j_call: TRBJ2-7
d_call: TRBD1
clone_size: once
cdr3_aa: CASRLTGAYEQYF
cdr3_nt: TGTGCCAGCAGGCTAACAGGGGCCTACGAGCAGTACTTC

v_call: TRBV10-2
j_call: TRBJ2-5
d_call: TRBD1
clone_size: .
cdr3_aa: CASRPGTGAGETQYF
cdr3_nt: TGCGCCAGCAGACCCGGGACAGGGGCGGGTGAGACCCAGTACTTC

v_call: TRBV30
j_call: TRBJ2-1
d_call: TRBD1
clone_size: .
cdr3_aa: CAWSDTGAEQFF
cdr3_nt: TGTGCCTGGAGTGACACAGGGGCTGAGCAGTTCTTC

v_call: TRBV4-1
j_call: TRBJ1-1
d_call: .
clone_size: .
cdr3_aa: CASSQTQGYEAFF
cdr3_nt: TGCGCCAGCAGCCAAACCCAGGGGTATGAAGCTTTCTTT

v_call: TRBV27
j_call: TRBJ1-1
d_call: .
clone_size: .
cdr3_aa: CASSPSPYGRTEAFF
cdr3_nt: TGTGCCAGCAGTCCCTCCCCCTATGGGCGCACTGAAGCTTTCTTT

v_call: TRBV6-5
j_call: TRBJ2-7
d_call: TRBD1
clone_size: .
cdr3_aa: CASSYSGQGYEQYF
cdr3_nt: TGTGCCAGCAGTTACTCGGGACAGGGCTACGAGCAGTACTTC

v_call: TRBV19
j_call: TRBJ2-7
d_call: .
clone_size: .
cdr3_aa: CASSIGGESSYEQYF
cdr3_nt: TGTGCCAGTAGTATAGGTGGCGAGAGCTCCTACGAGCAGTACTTC

v_call: TRBV4-3
j_call: TRBJ2-1
d_call: TRBD2
clone_size: .
cdr3_aa: CASSQTSGTGNEQFF
cdr3_nt: TGCGCCAGCAGCCAAACTAGCGGGACGGGGAATGAGCAGTTCTTC

v_call: TRBV4-3
j_call: TRBJ2-5
d_call: .
clone_size: .
cdr3_aa: CASSQDLLAPQETQYF
cdr3_nt: TGCGCCAGCAGCCAAGATCTTCTAGCGCCTCAAGAGACCCAGTACTTC

v_call: TRBV9
j_call: TRBJ2-1
d_call: TRBD2
clone_size: .
cdr3_aa: CASSDHLAGDSNEQFF
cdr3_nt: TGTGCCAGCAGCGACCACCTAGCGGGAGATTCCAATGAGCAGTTCTTC

v_call: TRBV19
j_call: TRBJ2-1
d_call: TRBD1
clone_size: .
cdr3_aa: CASSLTGGNEQFF
cdr3_nt: TGTGCCAGTAGTTTGACAGGGGGCAATGAGCAGTTCTTC

v_call: TRBV27
j_call: TRBJ2-4
d_call: .
clone_size: .
cdr3_aa: CASSPLDSLAKNIQYF
cdr3_nt: TGTGCCAGCAGTCCCTTGGACAGTTTAGCCAAAAACATTCAGTACTTC

v_call: TRBV25-1
j_call: TRBJ2-7
d_call: .
clone_size: .
cdr3_aa: CASSAGGRHRYEQYF
cdr3_nt: TGTGCCAGCAGTGCGGGTGGACGGCACAGGTACGAGCAGTACTTC

v_call: TRBV4-1
j_call: TRBJ2-1
d_call: .
clone_size: once
cdr3_aa: CASSQGLDNEQFF
cdr3_nt: TGCGCCAGCAGCCAAGGACTAGACAATGAGCAGTTCTTC

v_call: TRBV6-1
j_call: TRBJ2-2
d_call: .
clone_size: once
cdr3_aa: CASSLERELFF
cdr3_nt: TGTGCCAGCAGTCTAGAGAGGGAGCTGTTTTTT

v_call: TRBV10-3
j_call: TRBJ2-7
d_call: .
clone_size: once
cdr3_aa: CAISGEAGPTYEQYF
cdr3_nt: TGTGCCATCAGTGGAGAGGCAGGGCCGACCTACGAGCAGTACTTC

v_call: TRBV7-6
j_call: TRBJ2-7
d_call: TRBD1
clone_size: .
cdr3_aa: CASSPSGQADYEQYF
cdr3_nt: TGTGCCAGCAGCCCCAGCGGACAGGCGGACTACGAGCAGTACTTC

v_call: TRBV7-9
j_call: TRBJ1-1
d_call: .
clone_size: .
cdr3_aa: CASSGGNTEAFF
cdr3_nt: TGTGCCAGCAGTGGGGGGAACACTGAAGCTTTCTTT

v_call: TRBV7-9
j_call: TRBJ2-7
d_call: .
clone_size: .
cdr3_aa: CASSPKAKWYEQYF
cdr3_nt: TGTGCCAGCAGCCCGAAGGCGAAATGGTACGAGCAGTACTTC

v_call: TRBV5-1
j_call: TRBJ2-1
d_call: TRBD2
clone_size: .
cdr3_aa: CASSYLADSYNEQFF
cdr3_nt: TGCGCCAGCTCGTATCTAGCGGACTCCTACAATGAGCAGTTCTTC

v_call: TRBV28
j_call: TRBJ2-7
d_call: TRBD2
clone_size: .
cdr3_aa: CASSFLAGGPGEQYF
cdr3_nt: TGTGCCAGCAGTTTTCTAGCGGGAGGGCCAGGCGAGCAGTACTTC

v_call: TRBV29-1
j_call: TRBJ2-7
d_call: .
clone_size: .
cdr3_aa: CSVVGGEQYF
cdr3_nt: TGCAGCGTTGTAGGAGGCGAGCAGTACTTC

v_call: TRBV19
j_call: TRBJ1-5
d_call: .
clone_size: .
cdr3_aa: CASTPIGGSNQPQHF
cdr3_nt: TGTGCCAGTACCCCGATCGGCGGGAGCAATCAGCCCCAGCATTTT

v_call: TRBV6-1
j_call: TRBJ2-7
d_call: .
clone_size: once
cdr3_aa: CASSGTGPSYEQYF
cdr3_nt: TGTGCCAGCAGTGGAACAGGCCCTTCCTACGAGCAGTACTTC

v_call: TRBV4-3
j_call: TRBJ2-1
d_call: .
clone_size: .
cdr3_aa: CASSQDAPAYTPYNEQFF
cdr3_nt: TGCGCCAGCAGCCAAGATGCTCCGGCCTACACCCCCTACAATGAGCAGTTCTTC

v_call: TRBV27
j_call: TRBJ1-5
d_call: TRBD1
clone_size: .
cdr3_aa: CASSLSMGQGQPQHF
cdr3_nt: TGTGCCAGCAGTTTATCGATGGGACAGGGCCAGCCCCAGCATTTT

v_call: TRBV2
j_call: TRBJ1-1
d_call: .
clone_size: .
cdr3_aa: CASSVHRGTEAFF
cdr3_nt: TGTGCCAGCAGTGTCCACCGAGGGACTGAAGCTTTCTTT

v_call: TRBV20-1
j_call: TRBJ1-1
d_call: .
clone_size: .
cdr3_aa: CSARAKAFF
cdr3_nt: TGCAGTGCTAGAGCCAAAGCTTTCTTT